This T cell receptor beta chain derives from a study of blood T cell repertoires in COVID-19. The wider study: Sites across the United States, Italy and Spain contributed samples from acute and convalescent COVID-19. T cells, B-cell-depleted T cells, or PBMCs supplied cDNA or gDNA.

In the original processing: Reference gene primer amplification in the assay estimated nucleated cell counts. Repertoires were generated with immunoSEQ multiplex PCR, while TCRdb's copy carries only in-frame clones and drops some. V and J calls plus clone size are reproduced from that table; the DNA served to infer D and trimming. The sample consists of fewer than 200,000 clones, around nine tenths of them appearing once. This CDR3 region has 14 residues. V was pared by 5 bases and J by 6 bases, with 17 bases between. CDR1 is MNHEY and CDR2 is SVGAGI in the germline V gene. The chain links TRBV6-5 to TRBJ2-7; perhaps TRBD2 as D (6 bases). The sample consisted of peripheral blood. This receptor was obtained from a woman between 18 and 30 years old who had recovered from COVID-19. CDR3 in DNA: TGTGCCAGCAGTACATCGGGACTCCCTTCCGAGCAGTACGTC. This encodes CASSTSGLPSEQYV.